The present TCR beta chain was sequenced within a study of vaccination and CD4 T cells after COVID-19. As for time point: late sampling 161 to 241 days after vaccination in three convalescent patients. Treatment in this sample: approximately nine-day PBMC culture with coronavirus spike peptide pools or control peptides (ViraFEST assay). PBMCs, plated at roughly 2 million per well, were grown in the presence of around 10 IU/ml IL-2 and about 10 ug/ml peptide pools. Medium was half-exchanged with fresh IL-2 medium on days 3 and 7. About this clonotype: The antigen is unknown.

CDR3 size: 13 residues. CDR1 and CDR2 (germline): MDHEN, SYDVKM. Trimming pared 5 bases from V and 5 bases from J, leaving 12 bases between. An Oncomine TCR Beta short-read assay was used to sequence the DNA from cultured CD4+ T cells. TCRdb fed the PCR reads into MiXCR, producing one record per CDR3 protein. The data contain about 24,000 distinct CDR3 sequences, roughly 40% of them singletons. The sequence came from a human donor who had recovered from COVID-19. Here the sequenced sample was CD4+ T cells from blood, cultured in vitro, taken about 7 months after SARS-CoV-2 vaccination. The rearrangement links TRBV28 to TRBJ2-5; D not resolved. The CDR3 region has the DNA TGTGCCAGCAGTCCGCCCACCGGGGAGACCCAGTACTTC. It encodes CASSPPTGETQYF.